The 21 T cell receptor beta chains listed next were all sequenced from one sample in a study of early T cells in non-severe SARS-CoV-2 infection. TCRdb itself ran the 5' RACE reads through MiXCR, one entry per CDR3 protein. Of tens of thousands of distinct CDR3 sequences in the sample, over 11% were seen once. Sequences were obtained from whole blood. The receptors derive from an adult who was a healthcare worker with PCR-confirmed SARS-CoV-2 infection or an uninfected control (not recorded which).

The J gene is TRBJ2-1, the V gene TRBV7-2, with D perhaps TRBD2 (7 bases). This CDR3 is 14 amino acids long. With 7 bases removed from V and 5 bases from J, the gap between germline ends came to 15 bases. Germline V lookup: CDR1 SGHTA, CDR2 FQGNSA. The CDR3 sequence: CASTEGGSHNEQFF. In DNA form, the CDR3 reads TGTGCCAGCACCGAGGGGGGGAGTCACAATGAGCAGTTCTTC.

The J gene is TRBJ1-1, the V gene TRBV2; possible D gene TRBD1, 5 bases. Trimming pared 10 bases from V and 0 bases from J, leaving 21 bases between. The CDR3 contains 16 residues. Germline CDR1 and CDR2: SNHLY and FYNNEI. The CDR3 region is CATTRDSGVMNTEAFF. For the CDR3, the DNA is TGTGCCACGACTCGGGACTCAGGAGTCATGAACACTGAAGCTTTCTTT.

A few counts support this clonotype. This chain uses TRBV7-3 with TRBJ2-1, with 9 bases lining up with TRBD1. The CDR3 length is 13 residues. Germline CDR1 is SGHTA and CDR2 is FQGTGA. After removal of 4 bases from V and 7 bases from J, the junction contained 2 bases not matched to a gene. The CDR3 DNA sequence: TGTGCCAGCAGCTCAGGGACAGGGAATGAGCAGTTCTTC. Its protein product is CASSSGTGNEQFF.

The V and J genes are TRBV7-9 and TRBJ2-7; D could derive from TRBD1 or TRBD2 (5 bases each). The CDR3 totals 12 residues. Germline CDR1 and CDR2: SEHNR and FQNEAQ (reference sequence). Trimming stripped 5 bases from V and 6 bases from J, with 11 bases between. The CDR3 DNA reads TGTGCCAGCAGCGGGGGTCGTCTCGAGCAGTACTTC. Translation: CASSGGRLEQYF. The entire variable domain, with the rest obtained from reference TRBV7-9 and TRBJ2-7, is as follows: DTGVSQNPRHKITKRGQNVTFRCDPISEHNRLYWYRQTLGQGPEFLTYFQNEAQLEKSRLLSDRFSAERPKGSFSTLEIQRTEQGDSAMYLCASSGGRLEQYFGPGTRLTVT.

This clonotype was counted at least ten times. The rearrangement links TRBV6-5 to TRBJ2-3, with 8 bases identical to TRBD1. J lost 0 bases, V lost 5 bases, and 4 bases had no gene match. The CDR3 covers 15 residues. Germline V gene data show CDR1 as MNHEY and CDR2 as SVGAGI. The DNA for the CDR3 is TGTGCCAGCAGTCCCGGGACAGGAAGCACAGATACGCAGTATTTT. Translated: CASSPGTGSTDTQYF.

This chain's CDR3 is CSAREAASIDEQYF. The CDR3 DNA reads TGCAGTGCTAGAGAAGCAGCTAGTATCGACGAGCAGTACTTC. The rearrangement links TRBV20-1 to TRBJ2-7, with no clear D. Germline lookup yields CDR1 DFQATT and CDR2 SNEGSKA (reference sequence). Trimming left V 0 bases short and J 5 bases short, with 14 bases between. CDR3 length: 14 amino acids.

This rearrangement joins TRBV6-1 to TRBJ2-2; tentatively, D is TRBD2 (6 bases). Germline V lookup: CDR1 MNHNS, CDR2 SASEGT. Deletions cut 3 bases from V and 5 bases from J, with 13 bases between. The CDR3 is 15 residues long. CDR3 coding DNA: TGTGCCAGCAGTGACACCGGGACTCCGACCGGGGAGCTGTTTTTT. Its translation is CASSDTGTPTGELFF.

This clonotype occurred many times. The V call is TRBV29-1, the J call TRBJ1-1; TRBD1 matches 8 bases. Germline CDR1 SQVTM, CDR2 ANQGSEA. V lost 7 bases and J lost 4; bases outside the gene matches: 5. The CDR3 consists of 12 residues. The CDR3 protein is CSGTGWSTEAFF. For the CDR3, the DNA is TGCAGCGGGACAGGGTGGTCCACTGAAGCTTTCTTT.

There are many counts of this clonotype. The J gene is TRBJ2-2, the V gene TRBV7-3; 11 bases match TRBD2. V was pared by 0 bases and J by 7 bases, with 10 bases of the junction left unmatched. The CDR3 totals 18 residues. Looked up from germline, CDR1 is SGHTA and CDR2 is FQGTGA. CDR3 residues: CASSLTPGLAVGGGELFF. In DNA form, the CDR3 reads TGTGCCAGCAGCTTAACCCCGGGACTAGCGGTGGGCGGCGGGGAGCTGTTTTTT.

Only a few counts were recorded for this clonotype. V and J are TRBV29-1 and TRBJ2-7; D is unclear. The CDR3 sequence is 11 residues long. Germline V gives CDR1 SQVTM, CDR2 ANQGSEA. V dropped 3 bases and J dropped 4 bases, with 7 bases sitting between them. The DNA for the CDR3 is TGCAGCGTTGATCTGGGATACGAGCAGTACTTC. This sequence encodes CSVDLGYEQYF.

The chain joins TRBV5-1 to TRBJ1-4; D not resolved. Germline-derived CDR1 and CDR2 are SGHRS and YFSETQ. This CDR3 has 13 residues. V dropped 0 bases and J dropped 7 bases, with 7 bases sitting between them. CDR3 sequence reads: CASSLVVAEKLFF. CDR3 coding DNA: TGCGCCAGCAGCTTGGTGGTCGCTGAAAAACTGTTTTTT. The full variable domain, completed using reference TRBV5-1 and TRBJ1-4, is KAGVTQTPRYLIKTRGQQVTLSCSPISGHRSVSWYQQTPGQGLQFLFEYFSETQRNKGNFPGRFSGRQFSNSRSEMNVSTLELGDSALYLCASSLVVAEKLFFGSGTQLSVL.

Concerning this clonotype: This CDR3 is missing its conserved last phenylalanine or tryptophan, likely due to a read error. In DNA, the CDR3 is TGCAGCGTAGTTGGGACAGCAGCGGGCTACACCTCC. Translated: CSVVGTAAGYTS. The rearrangement links TRBV29-1 to TRBJ1-2; 7 positions agree with TRBD1. CDR3 length: 12 amino acids. CDR1 and CDR2 (germline): SQVTM, ANQGSEA. Trimming removed 6 bases from V and 8 bases from J; junction bases left unmatched: 9.

The sample holds many counts of this clonotype. The rearrangement links TRBV6-5 to TRBJ1-1; TRBD1 agrees at 7 bases. CDR3 length: 16 amino acids. The V and J ends lost 1 base and 1 base, in that order; junction bases with no gene match: 6. Germline V gene data show CDR1 as MNHEY and CDR2 as SVGAGI. The CDR3 sequence: CASSYFSGGTNTEAFF. The CDR3 nucleotides read TGTGCCAGCAGTTACTTTTCAGGGGGGACGAACACTGAAGCTTTCTTT.

This clonotype was seen a handful of times. The rearrangement links TRBV20-1 to TRBJ1-1, with D possibly matching TRBD1 (6 bases). The CDR3 contains 15 residues. V was clipped by 3 bases and J by 4 bases, with 18 bases between them. The germline V gene has CDR1 DFQATT and CDR2 SNEGSKA (reference sequence). CDR3 in amino acids: CSARPEGGRGTEAFF. Written as DNA, the CDR3 is TGCAGTGCTAGGCCGGAGGGGGGACGAGGCACTGAAGCTTTCTTT.

This clonotype was counted ten times or more. This chain uses TRBV3-1 with TRBJ1-1; D gene uncertain. The CDR3 totals 13 residues. Germline V gene sequence: CDR1 LGHDT, CDR2 YNNKEL (reference sequence). The V end lost 1 base, the J end lost 4 bases, and 7 bases lay between the germline ends. CDR3 amino acids: CASSQVGGTEAFF. The CDR3 nucleotides are TGTGCCAGCAGCCAAGTCGGCGGCACTGAAGCTTTCTTT.

This clonotype was seen at least ten times. The chain links TRBV18 to TRBJ1-1; 11 bases match TRBD1. Trimming removed 6 bases from V and 1 base from J; junction bases left unmatched: 10. Germline V gives CDR1 KGHSH, CDR2 LQKENI. The CDR3 spans 17 residues. CDR3 sequence reads: CASSRTGGFGRNTEAFF. DNA of the CDR3: TGTGCCAGCTCGAGGACAGGGGGCTTCGGGAGGAACACTGAAGCTTTCTTT.

The chain joins TRBV4-1 to TRBJ1-3; D is possibly TRBD1 (5 bases). Trimming pared 8 bases from V and 4 bases from J, leaving 15 bases between. The germline V gene has CDR1 MGHRA and CDR2 YSYEKL. This CDR3 region has 14 residues. The CDR3 DNA sequence: TGCGCCAGCGGAACCCCGGAGGGGGGAAACACCATATATTTT. It specifies CASGTPEGGNTIYF.

The chain links TRBV29-1 to TRBJ2-6, with D unresolved. The CDR3 totals 12 residues. The germline V gene has CDR1 SQVTM and CDR2 ANQGSEA. Trimming removed 3 bases at V and 4 bases at J, with 4 bases between. The CDR3 nucleotides are TGCAGCGTTGAGGAGGGGGCCAACGTCCTGACTTTC. As protein: CSVEEGANVLTF.

There are a few counts of this clonotype. The chain employs TRBV29-1 and TRBJ1-2; no reliable D call. Trimming left V 1 base short and J 4 bases short, with 10 bases between. Germline CDR1 and CDR2: SQVTM and ANQGSEA. The CDR3 has 13 residues. CDR3 amino acids: CSVEAPHIYGYTF. CDR3 in DNA: TGCAGCGTTGAAGCCCCCCATATCTATGGCTACACCTTC.

The chain uses TRBV7-2 and TRBJ2-1; 9 positions agree with TRBD2. Germline CDR1 reads SGHTA; CDR2 reads FQGNSA. V lost 2 bases to trimming and J lost 4 bases; unmatched junction nucleotides: 3. The CDR3 contains 15 residues. CDR3 sequence: CASSLRSGGYNEQFF. The CDR3 nucleotides are TGTGCCAGCAGCTTAAGGAGCGGGGGGTACAATGAGCAGTTCTTC.

This clonotype was observed many times. The chain employs TRBV18 and TRBJ2-7; perhaps TRBD2 as D (7 bases). The CDR3 is made up of 14 amino acids. Trimming removed 3 bases at V and 7 bases at J, with 16 bases between. Germline values: CDR1 KGHSH, CDR2 LQKENI. The CDR3 spells CASSPQGGVGEQYF. The CDR3 DNA reads as TGTGCCAGCTCACCCCAAGGGGGGGTAGGGGAGCAGTACTTC.